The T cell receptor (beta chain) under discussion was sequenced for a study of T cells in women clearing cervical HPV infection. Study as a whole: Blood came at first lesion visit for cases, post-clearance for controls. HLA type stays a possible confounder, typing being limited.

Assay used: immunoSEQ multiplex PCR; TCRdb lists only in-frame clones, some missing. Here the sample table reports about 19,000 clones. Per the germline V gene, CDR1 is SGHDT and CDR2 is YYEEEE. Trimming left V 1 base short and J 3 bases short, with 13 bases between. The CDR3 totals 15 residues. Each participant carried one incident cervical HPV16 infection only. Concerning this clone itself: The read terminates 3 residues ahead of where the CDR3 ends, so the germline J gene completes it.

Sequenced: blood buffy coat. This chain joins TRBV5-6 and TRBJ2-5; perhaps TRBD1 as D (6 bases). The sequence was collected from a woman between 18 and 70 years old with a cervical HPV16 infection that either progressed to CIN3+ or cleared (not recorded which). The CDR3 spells CASSLLAGVEETQYF. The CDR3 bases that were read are TGTGCCAGCAGCTTGTTGGCAGGGGTCGAAGAGACC. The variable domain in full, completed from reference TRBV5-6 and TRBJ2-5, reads DAGVTQSPTHLIKTRGQQVTLRCSPKSGHDTVSWYQQALGQGPQFIFQYYEEEERQRGNFPDRFSGHQFPNYSSELNVNALLLGDSALYLCASSLLAGVEETQYFGPGTRLLVL.